Each of the 19 T cell receptor beta chains below was sequenced from the same sample in a study of beta chain features in type 1 diabetes. Overall study results and limits: In every one of the four CD4+ subsets, TCRB CDR3s were moderately but significantly shorter in Type 1 diabetes patients.

Their target antigens are unknown. Every isolated RNA sample was fully reverse transcribed, so sequencing captured expressed TCRB transcripts. Method: immunoSEQ multiplex PCR; TCRdb's copy keeps in-frame clones and lacks some. The sample records about 660,000 clones, 11% to 15% being singletons. The sequenced material came from naive CD4+ T cells from blood. The receptor set was obtained from a man aged 18 to 30 with type 1 diabetes.

This clone was counted between two and nine times. The V gene is TRBV5-1, the J gene TRBJ2-5; TRBD1 matches 7 bases. The CDR3 is made up of 15 amino acids. Germline CDR1 reads SGHRS; CDR2 reads YFSETQ. With V trimmed by 1 base and J by 1 base, 4 bases remained unmatched. CDR3 DNA: TGCGCCAGCAGCTTGAGGGCAGGGGGCCAAGAGACCCAGTACTTC. This translates into CASSLRAGGQETQYF.

This chain connects TRBV5-8 to TRBJ1-5, with 7 bases matching TRBD1. V trimming: 1 base; J trimming: 4 bases; junction bases outside the gene matches: 5. The CDR3 runs 15 residues. The germline gives CDR1 SGHTS, CDR2 YDEGEE. Here the CDR3 DNA reads TGTGCCAGCAGCTTGTCAGGGGACAGAAATCAGCCCCAGCATTTT. It encodes CASSLSGDRNQPQHF.

The chain couples TRBV21-1 to TRBJ1-2. TRBV21-1 is a documented pseudogene. The CDR3 is made up of 18 amino acids. The CDR3 region has the DNA TGTGCCAGCAGCAAAGTTGTGAGACCCGGATTGCCTAACTATGGCTACACCTTC. It encodes CASSKVVRPGLPNYGYTF.

The rearrangement joins TRBV13 to TRBJ1-3; D call uncertain. Germline V gene sequence: CDR1 PRHDT, CDR2 FYEKMQ (reference sequence). Trimming left V 1 base short and J 8 bases short, with 9 bases between. CDR3 length equals 13 residues. CDR3 DNA: TGTGCCAGCAGCTTAGTAAGGGCGGACACCATATATTTT. Translation gives CASSLVRADTIYF.

The gene calls are TRBV6-6 and TRBJ2-6; no reliable D call. Germline-derived CDR1 and CDR2 are MNHNY and SVGAGI (reference sequence). The CDR3 runs to 16 residues. V lost 5 bases and J lost 3, with 14 bases in between. The CDR3 DNA reads as TGTGCCAGCAGTACTCCTTCCCTCTTTGGGGCCAACGTCCTGACTTTC. Amino acids: CASSTPSLFGANVLTF.

This clone was detected only a few times. The rearrangement joins TRBV30 to TRBJ1-3; TRBD1 matches at 7 bases. Germline V gives CDR1 GTSNPN, CDR2 SVGIG (reference sequence). The CDR3 totals 14 residues. V lost 6 bases, J lost 0 bases, and 5 bases stayed unmatched. The CDR3 DNA is TGTGCCTGTCAACAGGGGAACTCTGGAAACACCATATATTTT. It translates to CACQQGNSGNTIYF.

The chain is built from TRBV4-3 and TRBJ1-1; no clear D. The CDR3 is 12 amino acids. The V gene lost 0 bases and the J gene lost 10 bases, with 9 bases spanning the gap. Germline values: CDR1 LGHNA, CDR2 YSLEER. CDR3 sequence: CASSQDWGGAFF. CDR3 in DNA: TGCGCCAGCAGCCAAGATTGGGGTGGAGCTTTCTTT.

This clone appeared a few times. The chain recombines TRBV27 with TRBJ2-3, with TRBD2 identical over 7 bases. Losses at the gene ends were 8 bases for V and 2 bases for J; bases not matched to a gene: 16. The germline gives CDR1 MNHEY, CDR2 SMNVEV (reference sequence). There are 17 residues in the CDR3. CDR3 amino acids: CASAWGGTFLATDTQYF. In DNA form, the CDR3 reads TGTGCCAGCGCATGGGGAGGGACTTTTTTGGCCACAGATACGCAGTATTTT.

The chain recombines TRBV10-3 with TRBJ2-6; 8 bases map to TRBD1. Germline CDR1 is ENHRY and CDR2 is SYGVKD. V shed 3 bases and J 2 bases; nucleotides not matched to a gene: 9. The CDR3 is 18 residues long. CDR3 sequence (DNA): TGTGCCATCAGTGACGGGGGCAGGGGGCCGACTGGGGCCAACGTCCTGACTTTC. Its protein product is CAISDGGRGPTGANVLTF.

The rearrangement uses TRBV25-1 and TRBJ1-4; 10 positions agree with TRBD1. Per germline, CDR1 MGHDK and CDR2 SYGVNS. The CDR3 totals 18 residues. The V gene end was trimmed by 3 bases and the J gene end by 7 bases; junction bases not matched to a gene: 14. The DNA of the CDR3 is TGTGCCAGCAGTGACTCCGGGACAGGGGCCAGGGAGGGTGAAAAACTGTTTTTT. Translated: CASSDSGTGAREGEKLFF.

This chain uses TRBV11-2 with TRBJ2-3; TRBD2 aligns across 13 bases. J lost 6 bases, V lost 9 bases, and 9 bases had no gene match. The germline V gene has CDR1 SGHAT and CDR2 FQNNGV. This CDR3 region has 15 residues. CDR3 region: CASKLAGGYLDTQYF. CDR3 in DNA: TGTGCCAGTAAACTAGCGGGAGGGTACCTGGATACGCAGTATTTT. Full variable domain (rest looked up from reference TRBV11-2 and TRBJ2-3): EAGVAQSPRYKIIEKRQSVAFWCNPISGHATLYWYQQILGQGPKLLIQFQNNGVVDDSQLPKDRFSAERLKGVDSTLKIQPAKLEDSAVYLCASKLAGGYLDTQYFGPGTRLTVL.

This clone turned up a few times. The chain is built from TRBV29-1 and TRBJ1-3; tentatively, D is TRBD1 (6 bases). The CDR3 has 14 amino acids. The ends were cut back, 7 bases at V and 4 bases at J, with 17 bases in the middle. The germline V gene has CDR1 SQVTM and CDR2 ANQGSEA. The CDR3 protein is CSAGPVGAGNTIYF. CDR3 sequence (DNA): TGCAGCGCCGGGCCTGTGGGGGCAGGAAACACCATATATTTT.

This clone was detected only a few times. V usage is TRBV29-1 and J usage is TRBJ2-1, with a possible D match to TRBD1 (5 bases). V shed 4 bases and J shed 12 bases, with 19 bases lying between them. The CDR3 loop spans 13 amino acids. CDR1 and CDR2 from the germline V gene are SQVTM and ANQGSEA. The CDR3: CSVASIQGHGQFF. CDR3 bases: TGCAGCGTTGCCAGCATCCAGGGCCATGGGCAGTTCTTC.

This clone occurred a few times. This rearrangement joins TRBV5-4 to TRBJ2-7; D ambiguous. The ends were cut back, 1 base at V and 3 bases at J, with 2 bases in the middle. The CDR3 contains 11 residues. CDR1 and CDR2 from the germline V gene are SGHNT and YYREEE (reference sequence). CDR3 nucleotides: TGTGCCAGCAGCTTGTACTACGAGCAGTACTTC. Its protein product is CASSLYYEQYF.

The chain uses TRBV6-5 and TRBJ1-5, with 7 nucleotides matching TRBD1. V was clipped by 5 bases and J by 6 bases; unmatched bases: 10. CDR3 size: 15 residues. From germline, CDR1 is MNHEY and CDR2 SVGAGI. CDR3 nucleotides: TGTGCCAGCAGTCAGAGCCGACAGGGTGTTCAGCCCCAGCATTTT. Translating gives CASSQSRQGVQPQHF.

The genes are TRBV7-2 and TRBJ2-1; D tentatively fits TRBD1 or TRBD2 (5 bases each). Trimming removed 3 bases from V and 9 bases from J, with 9 bases in between. This CDR3 is 12 amino acids long. From germline, CDR1 is SGHTA and CDR2 FQGNSA. CDR3 bases: TGTGCCAGCAGCTTTTTTGGGGGTGAGCAGTTCTTC. This sequence encodes CASSFFGGEQFF.

This clone was counted between two and nine times. The gene calls are TRBV27 and TRBJ2-7; D is possibly TRBD2 (5 bases). This CDR3 comprises 12 residues. Germline CDR1 reads MNHEY; CDR2 reads SMNVEV (reference sequence). V was cut by 6 bases and J by 4 bases, with 10 bases left in between. The CDR3 nucleotides read TGTGCCAGCAGCAGTCTAGCATACGAGCAGTACTTC. It is translated as CASSSLAYEQYF.

This clone was seen a handful of times. The chain employs TRBV9 and TRBJ1-3; perhaps TRBD1 as D (5 bases). CDR1 and CDR2 (germline): SGDLS, YYNGEE. CDR3 length: 15 amino acids. Trimming pared 4 bases from V and 2 bases from J, leaving 13 bases between. The chain's CDR3 is CASSPRGVTGNTIYF. The CDR3 DNA follows: TGTGCCAGCAGCCCCCGGGGGGTCACTGGAAACACCATATATTTT.

This clone occurred a few times. The gene calls are TRBV11-3 and TRBJ2-3; 10 nucleotides agree with TRBD1. This CDR3 is 16 amino acids long. V lost 5 bases and J lost 1; bases outside the gene matches: 6. The V gene's germline CDR1 is SGHNT and CDR2 YENEEA. CDR3 sequence: CASSRGTGARTDTQYF. The CDR3 region has the DNA TGTGCCAGCAGCCGAGGGACAGGGGCGCGCACAGATACGCAGTATTTT.